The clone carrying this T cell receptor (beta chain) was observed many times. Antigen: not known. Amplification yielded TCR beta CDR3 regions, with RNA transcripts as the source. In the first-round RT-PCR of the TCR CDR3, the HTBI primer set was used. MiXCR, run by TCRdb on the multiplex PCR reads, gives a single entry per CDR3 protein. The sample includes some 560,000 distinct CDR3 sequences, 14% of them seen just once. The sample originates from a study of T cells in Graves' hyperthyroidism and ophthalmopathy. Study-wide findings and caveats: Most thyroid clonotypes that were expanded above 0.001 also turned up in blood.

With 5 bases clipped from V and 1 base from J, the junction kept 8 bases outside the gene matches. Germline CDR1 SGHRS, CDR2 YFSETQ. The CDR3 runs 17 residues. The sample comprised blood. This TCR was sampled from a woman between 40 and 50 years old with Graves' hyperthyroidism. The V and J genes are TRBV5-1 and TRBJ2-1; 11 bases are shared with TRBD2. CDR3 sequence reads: CASSQLAGVLSYNEQFF. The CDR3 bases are TGCGCCAGCAGTCAACTAGCGGGGGTTTTGTCCTACAATGAGCAGTTCTTC. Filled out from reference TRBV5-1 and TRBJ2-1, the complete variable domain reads KAGVTQTPRYLIKTRGQQVTLSCSPISGHRSVSWYQQTPGQGLQFLFEYFSETQRNKGNFPGRFSGRQFSNSRSEMNVSTLELGDSALYLCASSQLAGVLSYNEQFFGPGTRLTVL.